This T cell receptor (beta chain) was obtained from a study of cytomegalovirus exposure and HLA in healthy donors. Concerning this clone itself: Its matching antigen is unknown.

Study-wide findings and caveats: As a later analysis showed, a missense DCLRE1C variant was linked to trimming of TCR beta V- and J-genes. Later, TCR association rates were found to vary by HLA locus, highest for DRB1 and lowest for HLA-C.

The PCR employed 60 Vbeta primers together with 13 Jbeta primers. Assay used: immunoSEQ multiplex PCR; TCRdb lists only in-frame clones, some missing. Of 95,000 to 130,000 clones in the sample, around 75% were seen once. V lost 6 bases and J lost 6, with 11 bases in between. The CDR3 extends over 12 amino acids. Germline CDR1 is MNHEY and CDR2 is SMNVEV (reference sequence). The gene calls are TRBV27 and TRBJ1-1; D might be TRBD1 (6 bases). Material for sequencing was PBMCs. The source of this sequence is a woman aged 18 to 35 in good health and CMV-seronegative. CDR3 in amino acids: CASSVTGAEAFF. The CDR3 coding sequence is TGTGCCAGCAGCGTGACAGGTGCTGAAGCTTTCTTT.